Below, one T cell receptor (beta chain) is given with its context. Profiled with immunoSEQ multiplex PCR; TCRdb holds only in-frame clones, not every one. This table has 150,000 or so clones, 84% appearing once. The sample belongs to a study of blood T cell repertoires in COVID-19. Study background: Donors in the United States, Italy and Spain gave samples during acute or convalescent COVID-19.

The CDR3 is 15 residues long. The germline gives CDR1 SEHNR, CDR2 FQNEAQ (reference sequence). J was trimmed by 4 bases and V by 5 bases; bases with no gene match: 9. The material sequenced was PBMCs or T cells enriched from blood (not recorded which). The TCR sequence derives from a woman between 45 and 65 years old who had been exposed to COVID-19. V usage is TRBV7-9 and J usage is TRBJ1-2, with 8 bases lining up with TRBD1. In nucleotides, the CDR3 is TGTGCCAGCAGCGACCGGGACAGGAGTCTCTATGGCTACACCTTC. Encoded protein: CASSDRDRSLYGYTF.